The rows below give T cell receptor beta chains drawn from one sample of a study of post-analysis software for immune sequencing data. One entry per CDR3 protein, called by TCRdb with MiXCR from the PCR reads. This table holds about 460,000 distinct CDR3 sequences, 40% to 55% found once. Sequences were obtained from blood. The receptors here all came from a girl under 18 with multiple sclerosis. Both conserved end residues are part of each CDR3. A D gene is named only where the DNA matches it firmly. The size entry is marked missing in some rows and otherwise reads once, few, many or a size class.

clone size: few; D gene: NA; V gene: TRBV3-1; J gene: TRBJ2-5; CDR3 DNA: TGTGCCAGCAGCCAAGTAGGACCGCAAGAGACCCAGTACTTC; CDR3 protein: CASSQVGPQETQYF
clone size: few; D gene: TRBD2; V gene: TRBV4-2; J gene: TRBJ2-5; CDR3 DNA: TGTGCCAGCAGCCAAGAAGTCGGGAGGGGAGAGACCCAGTACTTC; CDR3 protein: CASSQEVGRGETQYF
clone size: NA; D gene: TRBD1; V gene: TRBV5-1; J gene: TRBJ1-2; CDR3 DNA: TGCGCCAGCAGCTTGGGCGGGACAGTCAAACATGGCTACACCTTC; CDR3 protein: CASSLGGTVKHGYTF
clone size: NA; D gene: NA; V gene: TRBV7-8; J gene: TRBJ2-5; CDR3 DNA: TGTGCCAGCAGCTTGGGGGACTTATACAATGAGCAGTACTTC; CDR3 protein: CASSLGDLYNEQYF
clone size: NA; D gene: TRBD1; V gene: TRBV9; J gene: TRBJ1-2; CDR3 DNA: TGTGCCAGCAGCGCTGACAACAGGGGTCGCGTACACACCTTC; CDR3 protein: CASSADNRGRVHTF
clone size: few; D gene: NA; V gene: TRBV5-1; J gene: TRBJ2-3; CDR3 DNA: TGCGCCAGCGCCAGCACAGATACGCAGTATTTT; CDR3 protein: CASASTDTQYF
clone size: NA; D gene: NA; V gene: TRBV10-3; J gene: TRBJ2-1; CDR3 DNA: TGTGCCATCAGTGAGTCAGGGGGTGATGAGCAGTTCTTC; CDR3 protein: CAISESGGDEQFF
clone size: NA; D gene: NA; V gene: TRBV29-1; J gene: TRBJ2-5; CDR3 DNA: TGCAGCGGGATGGACCCCGGAGGGACCCAGTACTTC; CDR3 protein: CSGMDPGGTQYF
clone size: few; D gene: NA; V gene: TRBV28; J gene: TRBJ2-7; CDR3 DNA: TGTGCCAGCAGGGGGTTACCAGCCGATTACGAGCAGTACTTC; CDR3 protein: CASRGLPADYEQYF
clone size: NA; D gene: NA; V gene: TRBV20-1; J gene: TRBJ1-2; CDR3 DNA: TGCAGTGCTAGAGATATACGGGGCGGCAACTATGGCTACACCTTC; CDR3 protein: CSARDIRGGNYGYTF
clone size: NA; D gene: NA; V gene: TRBV5-1; J gene: TRBJ2-3; CDR3 DNA: TGCGCCAGCAGCTTGGGGGTGGAGGACGCAGATACGCAGTATTTT; CDR3 protein: CASSLGVEDADTQYF
clone size: few; D gene: NA; V gene: TRBV10-3; J gene: TRBJ2-6; CDR3 DNA: TGTGCCATTTTCTCTGGGGCCAACGTCCTGACTTTC; CDR3 protein: CAIFSGANVLTF
clone size: NA; D gene: NA; V gene: TRBV5-1; J gene: TRBJ1-1; CDR3 DNA: TGCGCCAGCAGCGTTACAGGGTTTCACGAGAACACTGAAGCTTTCTTT; CDR3 protein: CASSVTGFHENTEAFF
clone size: NA; D gene: NA; V gene: TRBV5-1; J gene: TRBJ2-3; CDR3 DNA: TGCGCCAGCAGCTTGGACCTAGTGAGCCCAGATACGCAGTATTTT; CDR3 protein: CASSLDLVSPDTQYF
clone size: NA; D gene: TRBD1; V gene: TRBV4-2; J gene: TRBJ2-5; CDR3 DNA: TGTGCCAGCAGCCCGCAGGGACAGGGGGAGGAGACCCAGTACTTC; CDR3 protein: CASSPQGQGEETQYF
clone size: few; D gene: NA; V gene: TRBV28; J gene: TRBJ2-1; CDR3 DNA: TGTGCCAGCAGTTTAGTCGGAGTTGAGCAGTTCTTC; CDR3 protein: CASSLVGVEQFF
clone size: NA; D gene: NA; V gene: TRBV20-1; J gene: TRBJ1-4; CDR3 DNA: TGCAGTGCTTGGTCTGATGAAAAACTGTTTTTT; CDR3 protein: CSAWSDEKLFF
clone size: NA; D gene: NA; V gene: TRBV12-3/TRBV12-4; J gene: TRBJ2-2; CDR3 DNA: TGTGCCAGCAAGGGACATAGTAACACCGGGGAGCTGTTTTTT; CDR3 protein: CASKGHSNTGELFF
clone size: many; D gene: TRBD2; V gene: TRBV5-1; J gene: TRBJ2-7; CDR3 DNA: TGCGCCAGCAGCAGTGGACTAGCGGGAGACGAGCAGTACTTC; CDR3 protein: CASSSGLAGDEQYF
clone size: NA; D gene: TRBD2; V gene: TRBV4-2; J gene: TRBJ2-1; CDR3 DNA: TGTGCCAGCAGCCAAGGGCGGGCGGGAGCGGCCTACAATGAGCAGTTCTTC; CDR3 protein: CASSQGRAGAAYNEQFF
clone size: few; D gene: NA; V gene: TRBV6-6; J gene: TRBJ2-1; CDR3 DNA: TGTGCCAGCAGCTCCCCGGACTTTTTCTCCTACAATGAGCAGTTCTTC; CDR3 protein: CASSSPDFFSYNEQFF
clone size: NA; D gene: NA; V gene: TRBV25-1; J gene: TRBJ2-1; CDR3 DNA: TGTGCCAGCAGTGAATGGGGGGGCGGGGGCAATGAGCAGTTCTTC; CDR3 protein: CASSEWGGGGNEQFF
clone size: NA; D gene: NA; V gene: TRBV9; J gene: TRBJ2-5; CDR3 DNA: TGTGCCAGCAGCGTAAGTCAAGGAGAGCAGTACTTC; CDR3 protein: CASSVSQGEQYF
clone size: NA; D gene: NA; V gene: TRBV6-2/TRBV6-3; J gene: TRBJ2-7; CDR3 DNA: TGTGCCAGCAGTTACTTAGCCTACGAGCAGTACTTC; CDR3 protein: CASSYLAYEQYF
clone size: NA; D gene: TRBD2; V gene: TRBV12-3/TRBV12-4; J gene: TRBJ2-1; CDR3 DNA: TGTGCCAGCAGTTTGACCCTCTGGACTAGCGGGAGTTTTAGCTCCTACAATGAGCAGTTCTTC; CDR3 protein: CASSLTLWTSGSFSSYNEQFF
clone size: NA; D gene: TRBD2; V gene: TRBV5-5; J gene: TRBJ2-3; CDR3 DNA: TGTGCCAGCAGCCCAGGACTAGCGGGAGAGCCAGATACGCAGTATTTT; CDR3 protein: CASSPGLAGEPDTQYF
clone size: NA; D gene: NA; V gene: TRBV20-1; J gene: TRBJ1-5; CDR3 DNA: TGCAGTGCTAGTTTGACAGGTCACAATAGCAATCAGCCCCAGCATTTT; CDR3 protein: CSASLTGHNSNQPQHF
clone size: once; D gene: NA; V gene: TRBV5-4; J gene: TRBJ2-5; CDR3 DNA: TGTGCCATACGTGGAGGAAAAGAGACCCAGTACTTC; CDR3 protein: CAIRGGKETQYF
clone size: NA; D gene: TRBD1; V gene: TRBV6-5; J gene: TRBJ2-2; CDR3 DNA: TGTGCCAGCAGTTTGGACAGGGGGCGAGCCGGGGAGCTGTTTTTT; CDR3 protein: CASSLDRGRAGELFF
clone size: NA; D gene: NA; V gene: TRBV7-9; J gene: TRBJ2-3; CDR3 DNA: TGTGCCAGCAGCCCCGCTGCGAACACAGATACGCAGTATTTT; CDR3 protein: CASSPAANTDTQYF
clone size: NA; D gene: TRBD2; V gene: TRBV7-9; J gene: TRBJ2-5; CDR3 DNA: TGTGCCAGCAGCGCTGACGGTCTAGCGGGAGTTTCGCAAGAGACCCAGTACTTC; CDR3 protein: CASSADGLAGVSQETQYF
clone size: NA; D gene: NA; V gene: TRBV7-9; J gene: TRBJ2-1; CDR3 DNA: TGTGCCAGCAGCCCGTGGTATGGGGTAGCTTCCTACAATGAGCAGTTCTTC; CDR3 protein: CASSPWYGVASYNEQFF
clone size: NA; D gene: TRBD2; V gene: TRBV14; J gene: TRBJ2-1; CDR3 DNA: TGTGCCAGCAGCCTGGGACTAGCGGGCACATACAATGAGCAGTTCTTC; CDR3 protein: CASSLGLAGTYNEQFF
clone size: few; D gene: NA; V gene: TRBV13; J gene: TRBJ1-2; CDR3 DNA: TGTGCCAGCAGCGCTAGATCCGGGGACTATGGCTACACCTTC; CDR3 protein: CASSARSGDYGYTF
clone size: NA; D gene: NA; V gene: TRBV4-1; J gene: TRBJ1-2; CDR3 DNA: TGCGCCAGCAGCCAAGATTGGGCAAACTATGGCTACACCTTC; CDR3 protein: CASSQDWANYGYTF
clone size: NA; D gene: NA; V gene: TRBV4-1; J gene: TRBJ2-4; CDR3 DNA: TGCGCCAGCAGCCACGTCGACAGGTTGCGCAAAAACATTCAGTACTTC; CDR3 protein: CASSHVDRLRKNIQYF
clone size: NA; D gene: NA; V gene: TRBV5-1; J gene: TRBJ2-1; CDR3 DNA: TGCGCCAGCAGCTTCGAGACAGGCGGCAGCAATGAGCAGTTCTTC; CDR3 protein: CASSFETGGSNEQFF
clone size: NA; D gene: NA; V gene: TRBV5-1; J gene: TRBJ2-2; CDR3 DNA: TGCGCCAGCAGCTTGGCCCACGGGAGGAACACCGGGGAGCTGTTTTTT; CDR3 protein: CASSLAHGRNTGELFF
clone size: NA; D gene: TRBD2; V gene: TRBV20-1; J gene: TRBJ2-7; CDR3 DNA: TGCAGTGCTAGAGTTAGCGGGGTCTCCTACGAGCAGTACTTC; CDR3 protein: CSARVSGVSYEQYF
clone size: NA; D gene: TRBD2; V gene: TRBV29-1; J gene: TRBJ2-7; CDR3 DNA: TGCAGCGCCGCGGGCGGGAGGGCCTACGAGCAGTACTTC; CDR3 protein: CSAAGGRAYEQYF
clone size: NA; D gene: TRBD2; V gene: TRBV5-1; J gene: TRBJ2-5; CDR3 DNA: TGCGCCAGCAGGACTGGGCTCATCGGACTAGCGGGAGTTCAAGAGACCCAGTACTTC; CDR3 protein: CASRTGLIGLAGVQETQYF
clone size: once; D gene: NA; V gene: TRBV11-2; J gene: TRBJ2-7; CDR3 DNA: TGTGCCAGCAGCCTCGTACAGGGCCCCTCCTCCTACGAGCAGTACTTC; CDR3 protein: CASSLVQGPSSYEQYF
clone size: few; D gene: NA; V gene: TRBV5-5; J gene: TRBJ1-5; CDR3 DNA: TGTGCCAGCAGCTTGGGCAGGCCGAATCAGCCCCAGCATTTT; CDR3 protein: CASSLGRPNQPQHF
clone size: NA; D gene: NA; V gene: TRBV9; J gene: TRBJ2-1; CDR3 DNA: TGTGCCAGCAGCGGATTAGGCGCGAGCTCCTACAATGAGCAGTTCTTC; CDR3 protein: CASSGLGASSYNEQFF
clone size: NA; D gene: NA; V gene: TRBV29-1; J gene: TRBJ1-4; CDR3 DNA: TGCAGCGTCGGGACATCCGGTAATGAAAAACTGTTTTTT; CDR3 protein: CSVGTSGNEKLFF